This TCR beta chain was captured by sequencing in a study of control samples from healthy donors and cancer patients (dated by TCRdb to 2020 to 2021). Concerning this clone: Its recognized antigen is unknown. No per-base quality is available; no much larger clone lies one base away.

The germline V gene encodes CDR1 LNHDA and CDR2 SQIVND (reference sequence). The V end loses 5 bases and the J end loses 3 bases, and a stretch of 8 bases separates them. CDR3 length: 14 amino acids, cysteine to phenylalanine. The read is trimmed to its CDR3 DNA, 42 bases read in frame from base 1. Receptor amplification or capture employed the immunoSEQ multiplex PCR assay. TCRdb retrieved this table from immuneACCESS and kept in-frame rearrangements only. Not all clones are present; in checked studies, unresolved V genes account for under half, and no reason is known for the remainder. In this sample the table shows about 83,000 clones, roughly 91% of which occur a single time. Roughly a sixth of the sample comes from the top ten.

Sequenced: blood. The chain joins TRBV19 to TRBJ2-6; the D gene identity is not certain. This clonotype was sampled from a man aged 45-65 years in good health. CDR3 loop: CASSALFGANVLTF. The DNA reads TGTGCCAGTAGTGCCCTCTTTGGGGCCAACGTCCTGACTTTC.